Described below is a single T cell receptor (beta chain) sequence and its context. This specimen comes from a study of blood T cell repertoires in COVID-19. Study-level information: COVID-19 samples from acute and convalescent phases originated in the United States, Italy and Spain.

V was cut by 0 bases and J by 10 bases, with 13 bases left in between. The CDR3 has 15 amino acids. Germline V gene sequence: CDR1 KGHSH, CDR2 LQKENI. Authors' processing steps: From reference gene primer amplification, estimates of nucleated cell counts were derived. The table came from immunoSEQ multiplex PCR; TCRdb's copy has only in-frame clones and leaves some out. That table furnishes V, J and clone size, whereas the DNA furnished D and trimming. This table has 95,000 to 150,000 clones, about four fifths appearing once. This sequence was found in a woman older than 75 with acute or convalescent COVID-19. Material: peripheral blood. This sequence joins TRBV18 and TRBJ1-6; perhaps TRBD1 as D (6 bases). The CDR3 sequence is CASSPPRTANSPLHF. The CDR3 nucleotides are TGTGCCAGCTCACCACCTAGGACAGCTAACTCACCCCTCCACTTT.